This entry lists 8 T cell receptor beta chains sequenced from one sample in a study of blood T cell repertoires in COVID-19. The method was immunoSEQ multiplex PCR; TCRdb's version includes in-frame clones alone and lacks a portion of them. The data contain 130,000 to 150,000 clones, approximately 88% of them singletons. Sequencing was carried out using peripheral blood. These TCRs come from a woman between 45 and 60 years old with acute or convalescent COVID-19.

The chain has TRBV12-5 and TRBJ1-3; D gene uncertain. The germline V and J ends were trimmed by 0 bases and 1 base, with 10 bases remaining between them. The germline V gene has CDR1 LGHNT and CDR2 FRNRAP. CDR3 size: 16 residues. The CDR3 reads CASGLVPSTSGNTIYF. CDR3 nucleotide sequence: TGTGCTAGTGGTTTGGTACCCTCGACATCTGGAAACACCATATATTTT.

The gene calls are TRBV3-1 (or the pseudogene TRBV3-2) and TRBJ2-7; 7 positions match TRBD2. The ends lost 1 base at V and 2 bases at J; junction bases unmatched: 8. The CDR3 extends over 16 amino acids. The V gene's germline CDR1 is LGHDT and CDR2 YNNKEL (reference sequence). The CDR3 nucleotides are TGTGCCAGCAGCCAAGCCAGACCGGGAGGAACCTACGAGCAGTACTTC. Encoded protein: CASSQARPGGTYEQYF.

The rearrangement uses TRBV5-1 and TRBJ2-4; D is unclear. This CDR3 is 15 amino acids long. The V and J ends lost 0 bases and 5 bases respectively, with 12 bases between them. Germline V gene lookup returns CDR1 SGHRS and CDR2 YFSETQ. Here the CDR3 DNA reads TGCGCCAGCAGCTTGGTTTCGGCAGGTCAAAACATTCAGTACTTC. Protein product: CASSLVSAGQNIQYF.

This rearrangement joins TRBV11-2 to TRBJ1-6; D unclear. Trimming left V 5 bases short and J 13 bases short, with 12 bases between. The CDR3 extends over 12 amino acids. Germline CDR1 reads SGHAT; CDR2 reads FQNNGV. Written as DNA, the CDR3 is TGTGCCAGCAGCATGTCGGTTGCGCCCCTCCACTTT. Translation gives CASSMSVAPLHF. Full variable domain (remainder filled in from reference TRBV11-2 and TRBJ1-6): EAGVAQSPRYKIIEKRQSVAFWCNPISGHATLYWYQQILGQGPKLLIQFQNNGVVDDSQLPKDRFSAERLKGVDSTLKIQPAKLEDSAVYLCASSMSVAPLHFGNGTRLTVT.

The rearrangement joins TRBV2 to TRBJ1-6; D call uncertain. The V gene's germline CDR1 is SNHLY and CDR2 FYNNEI. V lost 1 base and J lost 4, with 8 bases in between. The CDR3 runs 15 residues. DNA for the CDR3: TGTGCCAGCAGTGAAGAGGCAGCGTATAATTCACCCCTCCACTTT. Translated, it gives CASSEEAAYNSPLHF.

CDR3 residues: CASSEQGTYGYTF. DNA of the CDR3: TGTGCCAGCAGCGAACAGGGCACCTATGGCTACACCTTC. The chain is built from TRBV2 and TRBJ1-2, with a possible D match to TRBD1 (6 bases). The V gene lost 6 bases and the J gene lost 4 bases, with 12 bases spanning the gap. Germline V gives CDR1 SNHLY, CDR2 FYNNEI. The CDR3 length is 13 residues.

The chain carries TRBV28 and TRBJ1-4; TRBD1 is a possible D gene (5 bases). CDR1 MDHEN and CDR2 SYDVKM come from the germline V gene. V lost 3 bases and J lost 10, with 12 bases in between. This CDR3 comprises 13 residues. The CDR3 here is CASSFARVAKLFF. DNA for the CDR3: TGTGCCAGCAGTTTTGCCAGGGTGGCAAAACTGTTTTTT.

The chain combines TRBV4-1 with TRBJ2-5; no clear D gene. This CDR3 has 15 residues. V lost 0 bases, J lost 4 bases, and 12 bases lay in between. Germline V gives CDR1 MGHRA, CDR2 YSYEKL. The DNA for the CDR3 is TGCGCCAGCAGCCAAGATTGGGCTAACGTAGAGACCCAGTACTTC. It is translated as CASSQDWANVETQYF.